A single sample gave rise to the 21 T cell receptor beta chains below, sequenced in a study of blood T cell repertoires in COVID-19. The repertoire was sequenced with immunoSEQ multiplex PCR; TCRdb's copy has only in-frame clones and lacks some. This sample has 200,000 to 250,000 clones, with about 85% found just once. Sequencing was done on a sample of PBMCs or T cells enriched from blood (not recorded which). These receptors were collected from a middle-aged man who had recovered from COVID-19.

The rearrangement joins TRBV7-2 to TRBJ2-3; 12 bases are a match to TRBD2. The CDR3 contains 15 residues. Trimming cost V 4 bases and J 6 bases; bases outside gene matches: 5. Per the germline V gene, CDR1 is SGHTA and CDR2 is FQGNSA. Here the CDR3 reads CASSYPSGRADTQYF. The CDR3, as DNA: TGTGCCAGCAGCTACCCTAGCGGGAGGGCTGATACGCAGTATTTT.

The chain uses TRBV7-3 and TRBJ2-3; D is perhaps TRBD2 (6 bases). Trimming removed 3 bases from V and 3 bases from J, with 13 bases in between. This CDR3 contains 15 residues. Germline V gene data show CDR1 as SGHTA and CDR2 as FQGTGA. The CDR3 protein is CASSLGGTETDTQYF. CDR3 bases: TGTGCCAGCAGCTTGGGCGGGACTGAAACAGATACGCAGTATTTT.

The V and J genes are TRBV9 and TRBJ2-2; 7 bases line up with TRBD2. This CDR3 is 19 amino acids long. The germline V gene encodes CDR1 SGDLS and CDR2 YYNGEE. The V and J ends lost 3 bases and 7 bases, in that order; junction bases with no gene match: 21. In DNA form, the CDR3 reads TGTGCCAGCAGCGACCGACACCTGGCGGGAGAGGTTTCCTTCGGGGAGCTGTTTTTT. Translation: CASSDRHLAGEVSFGELFF.

This chain links TRBV4-1 with TRBJ2-1; no clear D gene. In germline, CDR1 is MGHRA, CDR2 YSYEKL. The CDR3 length is 14 residues. V was shortened by 5 bases and J by 8 bases, with 16 bases between the two germline ends. This CDR3 reads CASSSLVLMDEQFF. For the CDR3, the DNA is TGCGCCAGCAGCTCTCTAGTTTTAATGGATGAGCAGTTCTTC.

The rearrangement joins TRBV29-1 to TRBJ2-3; 7 nucleotides match TRBD2. The CDR3 consists of 18 residues. The V and J ends lost 0 bases and 5 bases, in that order; junction bases with no gene match: 17. Germline CDR1 and CDR2: SQVTM and ANQGSEA. Here the CDR3 reads CSVEEGGSSGTWVDTQYF. As DNA, the CDR3 is TGCAGCGTTGAAGAGGGTGGGAGCAGCGGGACCTGGGTAGATACGCAGTATTTT.

The rearrangement uses TRBV7-8 and TRBJ1-2, with 9 bases that match TRBD1. V dropped 0 bases and J dropped 4; count of bases not matched to a gene: 9. The CDR3 is 17 amino acids. Germline-derived CDR1 and CDR2 are SGHVS and FQNEAQ. The CDR3 sequence: CASSLATIGTGSYGYTF. The CDR3 nucleotides read TGTGCCAGCAGCTTAGCCACTATTGGGACAGGGTCCTATGGCTACACCTTC.

The genes are TRBV9 and TRBJ1-4; 12 bases are shared with TRBD1. This CDR3 comprises 15 residues. V shed 4 bases, J shed 7 bases, and the junction held 5 bases outside the gene matches. CDR1 is SGDLS, CDR2 YYNGEE, per germline. The chain's CDR3 is CASSPRDRGREKLFF. CDR3 nucleotide sequence: TGTGCCAGCAGCCCCCGGGACAGGGGGCGTGAAAAACTGTTTTTT. Filled out from reference TRBV9 and TRBJ1-4, the complete variable domain reads DSGVTQTPKHLITATGQRVTLRCSPRSGDLSVYWYQQSLDQGLQFLIQYYNGEERAKGNILERFSAQQFPDLHSELNLSSLELGDSALYFCASSPRDRGREKLFFGSGTQLSVL.

The genes are TRBV7-9 and TRBJ2-4, with 9 bases that match TRBD2. The V segment lost 2 bases and the J segment 8 bases; nucleotides outside the gene matches: 7. CDR3 length equals 15 residues. Germline assignment: CDR1 SEHNR and CDR2 FQNEAQ (reference sequence). The CDR3 loop reads CASSLSGGRDHIQYF. DNA for the CDR3: TGTGCCAGCAGCTTAAGTGGCGGGAGGGATCACATTCAGTACTTC.

Concerning this clone itself: This sample also contains other DNA sequences that code for the same CDR3. The rearrangement joins TRBV5-4 to TRBJ2-7; D gene uncertain. CDR1 and CDR2 from the germline V gene are SGHNT and YYREEE (reference sequence). The CDR3 is 11 residues long. Trimming took 0 bases from V and 7 from J, leaving 5 bases between them. As DNA, the CDR3 is TGTGCCAGCAGCTTGGGCCGGGAGCAGTACTTC. Amino acid sequence: CASSLGREQYF.

The chain couples TRBV19 to TRBJ2-7, with TRBD1 matching 11 bases. Germline V gene sequence: CDR1 LNHDA, CDR2 SQIVND (reference sequence). J was trimmed by 3 bases and V by 6 bases; bases with no gene match: 7. This CDR3 is 15 amino acids long. The CDR3 spells CASREAGTGGYEQYF. The CDR3 coding sequence is TGTGCCAGTAGAGAAGCCGGGACAGGGGGCTACGAGCAGTACTTC.

The CDR3, as DNA: TGTGCCATCAGTGAGGAGGGGACAGGGGCCTACGAGCAGTACTTC. Protein product: CAISEEGTGAYEQYF. The chain couples TRBV10-3 to TRBJ2-7, with 10 nucleotides matching TRBD1. This CDR3 spans 15 amino acids. The V and J ends lost 2 bases and 2 bases, in that order; junction bases with no gene match: 3. CDR1 is ENHRY, CDR2 SYGVKD, per germline.

This chain connects TRBV2 to TRBJ2-1, with D tentatively TRBD1 (6 bases). The germline V and J ends were trimmed by 11 bases and 4 bases, with 12 bases remaining between them. The CDR3 sequence is 12 residues long. The germline gives CDR1 SNHLY, CDR2 FYNNEI. CDR3 residues: CAGGLGYNEQFF. CDR3 nucleotide sequence: TGTGCCGGGGGCTTGGGGTACAATGAGCAGTTCTTC.

The rearrangement links TRBV6-5 to TRBJ2-5, with 12 nucleotides matching TRBD2. Losses at the gene ends were 6 bases for V and 9 bases for J; bases not matched to a gene: 8. In germline, CDR1 is MNHEY, CDR2 SVGAGI. The CDR3 runs 14 residues. CDR3 sequence (DNA): TGTGCCAGCAGGTCCGGGACTAGCGGGCAGGCCCAGTACTTC. Amino acids: CASRSGTSGQAQYF.

This sequence joins TRBV2 and TRBJ2-2; D gene unclear. The V end was cut by 7 bases, the J end by 6 bases, with 15 bases between. This CDR3 is 14 amino acids long. Germline V gene sequence: CDR1 SNHLY, CDR2 FYNNEI. In nucleotides, the CDR3 is TGTGCCAGCAATAGGCTAGTATTCTCCGGGGAGCTGTTTTTT. Translating gives CASNRLVFSGELFF.

This clone was observed a few times. The chain links TRBV3-1 (or the pseudogene TRBV3-2) to TRBJ2-6, with TRBD1 as a possible D gene (6 bases). Trimming removed 3 bases at V and 0 bases at J, with 9 bases between. CDR1 is LGHDT and CDR2 is YNNKEL in the germline V gene (reference sequence). There are 16 residues in the CDR3. CDR3 loop: CASSHLQGSGANVLTF. In DNA, the CDR3 is TGTGCCAGCAGCCACTTACAGGGCTCTGGGGCCAACGTCCTGACTTTC.

This rearrangement joins TRBV11-3 to TRBJ2-7, with TRBD1 identical over 7 bases. Germline V CDR1 and CDR2: SGHNT, YENEEA. The CDR3 contains 15 residues. Trimming cost V 3 bases and J 0 bases; bases outside gene matches: 5. CDR3 in amino acids: CASSFTGDSSYEQYF. Here the CDR3 DNA reads TGTGCCAGCAGCTTTACCGGGGACAGCTCCTACGAGCAGTACTTC.

This sequence joins TRBV11-2 and TRBJ2-1; D is perhaps TRBD2 (5 bases). The CDR3 loop spans 13 amino acids. V lost 2 bases to trimming and J lost 11 bases, with 13 bases between them. Germline assignment: CDR1 SGHAT and CDR2 FQNNGV. This chain's CDR3 is CASSLHRAEKQFF. The CDR3 nucleotides are TGTGCCAGCAGCTTACACCGAGCGGAAAAGCAGTTCTTC. Variable domain in full (rest from reference TRBV11-2 and TRBJ2-1): EAGVAQSPRYKIIEKRQSVAFWCNPISGHATLYWYQQILGQGPKLLIQFQNNGVVDDSQLPKDRFSAERLKGVDSTLKIQPAKLEDSAVYLCASSLHRAEKQFFGPGTRLTVL.

A word on this clone: Distinct nucleotide sequences in the sample also encode this CDR3. The V gene is TRBV27, the J gene TRBJ1-1; D is ambiguous. Trimming took 5 bases from V and 5 from J, leaving 9 bases between them. The CDR3 extends over 12 amino acids. Germline V lookup: CDR1 MNHEY, CDR2 SMNVEV (reference sequence). CDR3 sequence: CASSQGGTEAFF. Written as DNA, the CDR3 is TGTGCCAGCAGTCAAGGAGGAACTGAAGCTTTCTTT.

V usage is TRBV13 and J usage is TRBJ1-2, with 7 bases aligning to TRBD1. Germline-derived CDR1 and CDR2 are PRHDT and FYEKMQ (reference sequence). The CDR3 length is 14 residues. V lost 4 bases and J lost 2; bases outside the gene matches: 4. The DNA for the CDR3 is TGTGCCAGCAGCTACCGGACAGGAAACTATGGCTACACCTTC. It translates to CASSYRTGNYGYTF.

CDR3 sequence reads: CASSLPDRGEAEAFF. CDR3 coding DNA: TGTGCCAGCAGTTTACCGGACAGGGGTGAAGCTGAAGCTTTCTTT. The rearrangement uses TRBV28 and TRBJ1-1; 9 nucleotides line up with TRBD1. V shed 2 bases and J 6 bases; nucleotides not matched to a gene: 7. The CDR3 contains 15 residues. Per germline, CDR1 MDHEN and CDR2 SYDVKM.

The chain couples TRBV10-1 to TRBJ2-7; TRBD2 matches at 7 bases. The CDR3 is 15 residues long. Germline CDR1 reads WNHNN; CDR2 reads SYGVQD (reference sequence). The V segment lost 4 bases and the J segment 4 bases; nucleotides outside the gene matches: 10. CDR3 DNA: TGCGCCAGCAGTGTAGAGGCGGGAGATTCGTACGAGCAGTACTTC. This sequence encodes CASSVEAGDSYEQYF.